This T cell receptor (beta chain) originates from a study of OX40 agonist ivuxolimab in advanced cancers. Across the whole study: Patients received the agonistic anti-OX40 (CD134) antibody ivuxolimab.

Method: immunoSEQ multiplex PCR; TCRdb's copy keeps in-frame clones and lacks some. The sample contains about 55,000 clones, less than 90% of which appear only once. Notes on the study in general: At 0.1 to 3.0 mg/kg and by week 6, CD4+ and CD8+ T cells in the blood had expanded clonally. More expanded clones were found, on average, in CD8+ than in CD4+ T cells.

Peripheral blood came from all dose cohorts at three timepoints. V lost 3 bases, J lost 6 bases, and 12 bases lay in between. The CDR3 totals 14 residues. From germline, CDR1 is LNHDA and CDR2 SQIVND (reference sequence). To note about this clone: What it binds is not known.

The V and J genes are TRBV19 and TRBJ1-5, with TRBD1 as a possible D gene (6 bases). This sample comprised CD4+ or CD8+ T cells sorted from blood, obtained in a trial of the OX40 agonist ivuxolimab. The source is an adult with an advanced solid tumor such as melanoma, head and neck, liver or kidney cancer. For the CDR3, the DNA is TGTGCCAGTAGTATGGGGGGGCAAGGTCAGCCCCAGCATTTT. Translation gives CASSMGGQGQPQHF.